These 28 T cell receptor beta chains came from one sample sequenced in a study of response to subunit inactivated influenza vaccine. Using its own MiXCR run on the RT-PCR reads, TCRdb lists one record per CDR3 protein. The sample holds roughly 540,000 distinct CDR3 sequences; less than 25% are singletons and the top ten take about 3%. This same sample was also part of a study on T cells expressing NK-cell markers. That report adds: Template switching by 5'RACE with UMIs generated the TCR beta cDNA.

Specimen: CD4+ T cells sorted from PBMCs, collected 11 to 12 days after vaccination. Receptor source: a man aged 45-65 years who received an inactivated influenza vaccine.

The CDR3 is CASSTGGSGIYEQYF. DNA for the CDR3: TGTGCCAGCAGTACAGGCGGGAGCGGGATATACGAGCAGTACTTC. The chain has TRBV6-1 and TRBJ2-7; 7 bases line up with TRBD2. Germline V gene lookup returns CDR1 MNHNS and CDR2 SASEGT. After removal of 5 bases from V and 4 bases from J, the junction contained 11 bases not matched to a gene. This CDR3 has 15 residues.

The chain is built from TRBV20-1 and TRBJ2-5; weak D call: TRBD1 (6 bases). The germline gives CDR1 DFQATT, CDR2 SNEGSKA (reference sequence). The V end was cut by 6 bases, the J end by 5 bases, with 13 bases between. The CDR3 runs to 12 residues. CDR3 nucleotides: TGCAGTGCCCCCTGGGGGCAGGAGACCCAGTACTTC. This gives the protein CSAPWGQETQYF.

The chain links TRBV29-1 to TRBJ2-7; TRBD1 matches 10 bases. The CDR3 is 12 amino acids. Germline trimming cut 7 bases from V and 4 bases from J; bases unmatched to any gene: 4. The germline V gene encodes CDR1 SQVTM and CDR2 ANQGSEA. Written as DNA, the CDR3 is TGCAGCGGTGGGACAGGGGCTTACGAGCAGTACTTC. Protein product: CSGGTGAYEQYF.

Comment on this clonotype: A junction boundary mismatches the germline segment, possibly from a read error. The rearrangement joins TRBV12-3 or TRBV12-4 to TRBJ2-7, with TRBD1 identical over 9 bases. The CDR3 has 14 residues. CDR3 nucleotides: TGTGCGAGCAGAAAGGGACAGGGCTCCTACGAGCAGTACTTC. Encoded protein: CASRKGQGSYEQYF.

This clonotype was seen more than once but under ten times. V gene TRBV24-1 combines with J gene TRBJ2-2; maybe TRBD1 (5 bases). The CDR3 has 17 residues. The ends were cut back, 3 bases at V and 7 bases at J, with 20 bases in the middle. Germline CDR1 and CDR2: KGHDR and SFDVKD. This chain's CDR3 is CATSDPTDLEGCGELFF. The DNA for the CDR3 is TGTGCCACCAGTGATCCGACAGACCTAGAAGGGTGCGGGGAGCTGTTTTTT.

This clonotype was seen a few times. As DNA, the CDR3 is TGTGCCAGCAGCTTAGGGGGAACCTATGGCTACACCTTC. It yields the protein CASSLGGTYGYTF. The rearrangement links TRBV7-6 to TRBJ1-2; D is unclear. The CDR3 consists of 13 residues. Germline V gene sequence: CDR1 SGHVS, CDR2 FNYEAQ. Trimming removed 1 base from V and 4 bases from J, with 7 bases in between.

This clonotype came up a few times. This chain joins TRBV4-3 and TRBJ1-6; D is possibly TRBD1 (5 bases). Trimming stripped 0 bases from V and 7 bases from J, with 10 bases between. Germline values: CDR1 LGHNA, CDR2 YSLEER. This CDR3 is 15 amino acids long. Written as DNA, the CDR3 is TGCGCCAGCAGCCAAGATCCCGGGGGAAATTCACCCCTCCACTTT. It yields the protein CASSQDPGGNSPLHF.

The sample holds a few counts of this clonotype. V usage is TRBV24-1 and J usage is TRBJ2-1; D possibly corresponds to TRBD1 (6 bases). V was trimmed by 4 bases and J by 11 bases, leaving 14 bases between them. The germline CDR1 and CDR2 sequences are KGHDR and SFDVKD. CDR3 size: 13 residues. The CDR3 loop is CATSEMIGTKQFF. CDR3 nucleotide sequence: TGTGCCACCAGTGAGATGATTGGGACAAAGCAGTTCTTC.

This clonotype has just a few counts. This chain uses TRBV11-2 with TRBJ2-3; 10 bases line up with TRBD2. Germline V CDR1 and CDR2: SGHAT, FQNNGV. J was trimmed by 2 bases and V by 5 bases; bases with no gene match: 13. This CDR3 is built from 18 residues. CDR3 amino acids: CASSHGLAAKLDTDTQYF. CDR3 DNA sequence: TGTGCCAGCAGCCACGGACTAGCGGCGAAACTCGACACAGATACGCAGTATTTT.

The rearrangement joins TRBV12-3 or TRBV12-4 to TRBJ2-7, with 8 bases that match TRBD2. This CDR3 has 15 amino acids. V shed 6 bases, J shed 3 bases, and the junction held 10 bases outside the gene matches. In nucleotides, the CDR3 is TGTGCCAGCAGCCCGGGGGGGGCGGGGGACTACGAGCAGTACTTC. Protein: CASSPGGAGDYEQYF.

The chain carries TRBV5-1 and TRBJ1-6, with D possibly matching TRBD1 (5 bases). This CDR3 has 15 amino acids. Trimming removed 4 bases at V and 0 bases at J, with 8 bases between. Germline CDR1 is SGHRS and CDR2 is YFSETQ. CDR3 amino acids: CASSTGGSYNSPLHF. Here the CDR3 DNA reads TGCGCCAGCAGCACCGGGGGCTCCTATAATTCACCCCTCCACTTT.

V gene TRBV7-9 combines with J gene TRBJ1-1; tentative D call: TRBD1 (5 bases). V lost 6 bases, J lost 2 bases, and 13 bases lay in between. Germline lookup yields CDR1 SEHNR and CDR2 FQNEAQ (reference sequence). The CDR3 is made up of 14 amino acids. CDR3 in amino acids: CASSSQGSNTEAFF. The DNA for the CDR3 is TGTGCCAGCAGTTCTCAGGGAAGCAACACTGAAGCTTTCTTT.

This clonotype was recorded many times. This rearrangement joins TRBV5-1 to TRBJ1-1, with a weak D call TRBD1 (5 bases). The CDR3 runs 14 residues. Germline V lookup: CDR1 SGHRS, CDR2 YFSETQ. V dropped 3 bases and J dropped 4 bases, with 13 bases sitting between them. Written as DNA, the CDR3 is TGCGCCAGCAGCTCGGACACGGTCGGCACTGAAGCTTTCTTT. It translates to CASSSDTVGTEAFF.

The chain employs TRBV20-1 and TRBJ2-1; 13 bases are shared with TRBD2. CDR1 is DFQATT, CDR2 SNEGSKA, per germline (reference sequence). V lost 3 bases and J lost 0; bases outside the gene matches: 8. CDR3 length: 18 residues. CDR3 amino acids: CSARRLAGGGGSYNEQFF. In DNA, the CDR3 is TGCAGTGCTAGGAGACTAGCGGGAGGTGGGGGCTCCTACAATGAGCAGTTCTTC.

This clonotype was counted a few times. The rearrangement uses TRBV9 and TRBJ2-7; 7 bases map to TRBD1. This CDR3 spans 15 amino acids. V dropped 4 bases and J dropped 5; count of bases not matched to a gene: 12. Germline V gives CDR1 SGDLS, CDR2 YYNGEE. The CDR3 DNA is TGTGCCAGCAGCCCCGGGACAGCGTTTAGGAACGAGCAGTACTTC. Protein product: CASSPGTAFRNEQYF.

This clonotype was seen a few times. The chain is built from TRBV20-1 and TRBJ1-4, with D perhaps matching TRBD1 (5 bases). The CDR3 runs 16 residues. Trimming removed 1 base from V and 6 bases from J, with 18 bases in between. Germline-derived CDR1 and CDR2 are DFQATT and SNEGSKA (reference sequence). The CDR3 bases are TGCAGTGCTAGAGTCGGGGCAGCTAGGAGGGATGAAAAACTGTTTTTT. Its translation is CSARVGAARRDEKLFF.

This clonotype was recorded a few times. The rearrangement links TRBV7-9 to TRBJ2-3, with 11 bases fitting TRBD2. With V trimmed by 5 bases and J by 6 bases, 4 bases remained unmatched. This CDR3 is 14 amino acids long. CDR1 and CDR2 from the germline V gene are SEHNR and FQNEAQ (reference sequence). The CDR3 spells CASSRRLAGDTQYF. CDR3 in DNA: TGTGCCAGCAGCCGTAGACTAGCGGGGGATACGCAGTATTTT.

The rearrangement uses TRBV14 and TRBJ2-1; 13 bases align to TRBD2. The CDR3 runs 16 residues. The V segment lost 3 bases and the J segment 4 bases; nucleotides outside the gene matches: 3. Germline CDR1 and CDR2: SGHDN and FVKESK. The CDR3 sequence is CASSQGTSGAYNEQFF. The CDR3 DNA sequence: TGTGCCAGCAGCCAGGGGACTAGCGGGGCTTACAATGAGCAGTTCTTC.

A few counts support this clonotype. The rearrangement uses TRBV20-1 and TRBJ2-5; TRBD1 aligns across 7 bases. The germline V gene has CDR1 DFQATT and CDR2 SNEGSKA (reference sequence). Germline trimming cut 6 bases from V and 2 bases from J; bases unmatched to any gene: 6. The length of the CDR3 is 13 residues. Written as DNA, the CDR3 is TGCAGTGCCCAGGGACAGCTACAAGAGACCCAGTACTTC. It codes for CSAQGQLQETQYF.

CDR3 in DNA: TGCAGTGCTAGATCCTCACTAGCGGGCTTCACAGATACGCAGTATTTT. Encoded protein: CSARSSLAGFTDTQYF. V usage is TRBV20-1 and J usage is TRBJ2-3; 9 bases are a match to TRBD2. This CDR3 comprises 16 residues. V dropped 2 bases and J dropped 2; count of bases not matched to a gene: 8. Germline V CDR1 and CDR2: DFQATT, SNEGSKA (reference sequence).

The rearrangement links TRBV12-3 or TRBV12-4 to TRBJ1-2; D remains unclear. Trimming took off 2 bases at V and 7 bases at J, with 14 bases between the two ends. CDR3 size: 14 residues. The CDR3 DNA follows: TGTGCCAGCAGTTTATCGCAAGGCTGGGGTGGCTACACCTTC. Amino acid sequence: CASSLSQGWGGYTF.

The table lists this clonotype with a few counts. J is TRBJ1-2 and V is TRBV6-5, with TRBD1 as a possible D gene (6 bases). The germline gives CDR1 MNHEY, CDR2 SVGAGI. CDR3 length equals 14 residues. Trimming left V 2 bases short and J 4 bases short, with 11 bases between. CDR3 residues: CASSYGRGIYGYTF. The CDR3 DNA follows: TGTGCCAGCAGTTACGGGAGGGGGATCTATGGCTACACCTTC.

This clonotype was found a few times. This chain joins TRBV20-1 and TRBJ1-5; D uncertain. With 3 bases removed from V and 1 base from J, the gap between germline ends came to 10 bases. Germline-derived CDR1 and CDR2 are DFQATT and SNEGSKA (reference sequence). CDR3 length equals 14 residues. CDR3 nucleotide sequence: TGCAGTGCTAGGGTAGACACCAGCAATCAGCCCCAGCATTTT. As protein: CSARVDTSNQPQHF.

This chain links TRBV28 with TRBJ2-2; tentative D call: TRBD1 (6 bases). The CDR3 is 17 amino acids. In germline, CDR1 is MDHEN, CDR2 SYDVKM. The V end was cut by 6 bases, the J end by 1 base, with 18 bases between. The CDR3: CASSLSGQFLNTGELFF. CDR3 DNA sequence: TGTGCCAGCAGCCTATCCGGACAGTTCTTGAACACCGGGGAGCTGTTTTTT.

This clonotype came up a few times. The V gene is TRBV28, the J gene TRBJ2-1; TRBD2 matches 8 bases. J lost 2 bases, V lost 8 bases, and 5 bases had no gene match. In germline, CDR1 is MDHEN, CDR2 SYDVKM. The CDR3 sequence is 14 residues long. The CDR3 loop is CASDGGVTYNEQFF. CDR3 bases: TGTGCCAGCGACGGGGGGGTGACCTACAATGAGCAGTTCTTC.

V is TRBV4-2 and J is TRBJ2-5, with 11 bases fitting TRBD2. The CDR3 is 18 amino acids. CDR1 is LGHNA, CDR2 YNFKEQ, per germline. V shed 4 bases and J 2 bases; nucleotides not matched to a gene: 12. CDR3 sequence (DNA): TGTGCCAGCAGCCGTGGACTAGCGGGTAACCTTCTTCAAGAGACCCAGTACTTC. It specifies CASSRGLAGNLLQETQYF.

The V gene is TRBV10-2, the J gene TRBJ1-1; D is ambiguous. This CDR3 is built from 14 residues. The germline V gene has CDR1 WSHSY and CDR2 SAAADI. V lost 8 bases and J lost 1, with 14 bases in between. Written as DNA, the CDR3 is TGCGCCAGCTTGTCACCCGGGCAGAACACTGAAGCTTTCTTT. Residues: CASLSPGQNTEAFF.

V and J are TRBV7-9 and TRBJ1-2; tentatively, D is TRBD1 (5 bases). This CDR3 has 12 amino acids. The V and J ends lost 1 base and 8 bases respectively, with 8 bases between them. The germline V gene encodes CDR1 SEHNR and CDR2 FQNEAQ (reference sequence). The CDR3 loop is CASSLGSGGYTF. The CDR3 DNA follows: TGTGCCAGCAGCTTAGGTTCAGGGGGCTACACCTTC.